Reported below is one T cell receptor (beta chain). The data stem from a study of blood T cell repertoires in COVID-19. TCRdb's copy holds only in-frame clones and misses some; the assay was immunoSEQ multiplex PCR. The sample records roughly 190,000 clones, more than 75% being singletons. Trimming took 6 bases from V and 4 from J, leaving 13 bases between them. From germline, CDR1 is GTSNPN and CDR2 SVGIG (reference sequence). CDR3 length: 14 residues. Source material: peripheral blood. This rearrangement joins TRBV30 to TRBJ1-6; weak D call: TRBD1 (5 bases). This clonotype was obtained from a man younger than 35 with active or convalescent COVID-19. CDR3 DNA: TGTGCCTGTATCATGGACACATATAATTCACCCCTCCACTTT. Its protein product is CACIMDTYNSPLHF.